This T cell receptor (beta chain) is from a study of cytomegalovirus exposure and HLA in healthy donors. The study ran its PCR with 60 Vbeta and 13 Jbeta primers. Sequencing was performed with immunoSEQ multiplex PCR; in TCRdb, only in-frame clones are kept and a portion is missing. This repertoire shows 150,000 to 200,000 clones, 84% found once; its top ten account for about 0.26%. Per germline, CDR1 LNHNV and CDR2 YYDKDF (reference sequence). With V trimmed by 5 bases and J by 10 bases, 13 bases remained unmatched. The CDR3 sequence is 16 residues long. V and J are TRBV15 and TRBJ2-1, with TRBD2 identical over 11 bases. The source is a boy younger than 18 in good health and CMV-seronegative. Material: PBMCs. CDR3 residues: CATSEETSGIHPEQFF. The CDR3 DNA follows: TGTGCCACCAGCGAGGAGACTAGCGGGATTCACCCCGAGCAGTTCTTC.